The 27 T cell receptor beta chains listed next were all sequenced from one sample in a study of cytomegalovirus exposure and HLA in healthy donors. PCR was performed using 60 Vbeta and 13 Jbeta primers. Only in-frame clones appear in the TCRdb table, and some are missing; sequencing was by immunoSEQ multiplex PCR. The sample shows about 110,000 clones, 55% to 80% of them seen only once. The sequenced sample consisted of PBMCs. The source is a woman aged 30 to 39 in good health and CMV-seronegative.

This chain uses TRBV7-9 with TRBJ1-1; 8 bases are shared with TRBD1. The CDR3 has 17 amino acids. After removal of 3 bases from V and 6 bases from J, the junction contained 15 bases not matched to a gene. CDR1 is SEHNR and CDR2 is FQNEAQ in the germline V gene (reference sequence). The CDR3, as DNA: TGTGCCAGCAGCTTTCCCGACAGGGGAAAGGGAGGGGCTGAAGCTTTCTTT. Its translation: CASSFPDRGKGGAEAFF.

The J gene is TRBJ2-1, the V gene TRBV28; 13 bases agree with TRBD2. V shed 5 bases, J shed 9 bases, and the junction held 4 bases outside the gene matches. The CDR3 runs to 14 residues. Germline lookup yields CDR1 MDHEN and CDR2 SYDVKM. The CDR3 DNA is TGTGCCAGCAGTCCGGGACTAGCGGGAACTGAGCAGTTCTTC. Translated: CASSPGLAGTEQFF.

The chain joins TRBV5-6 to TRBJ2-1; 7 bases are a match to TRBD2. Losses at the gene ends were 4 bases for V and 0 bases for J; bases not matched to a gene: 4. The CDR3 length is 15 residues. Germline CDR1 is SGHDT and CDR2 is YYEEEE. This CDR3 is CASSRGRGSYNEQFF. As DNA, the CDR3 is TGTGCCAGCAGCCGTGGGAGGGGCTCCTACAATGAGCAGTTCTTC.

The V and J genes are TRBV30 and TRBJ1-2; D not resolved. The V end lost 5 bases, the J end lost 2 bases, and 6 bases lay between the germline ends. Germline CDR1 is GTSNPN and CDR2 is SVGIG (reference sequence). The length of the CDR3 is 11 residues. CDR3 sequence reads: CAWGQNYGYTF. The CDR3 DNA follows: TGTGCCTGGGGGCAGAACTATGGCTACACCTTC.

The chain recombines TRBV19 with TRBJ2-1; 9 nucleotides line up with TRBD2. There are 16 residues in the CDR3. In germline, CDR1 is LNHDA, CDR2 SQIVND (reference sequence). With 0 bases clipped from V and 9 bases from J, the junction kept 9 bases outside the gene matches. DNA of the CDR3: TGTGCCAGTAGTATAGATCCTAGCGGGGCCGGGGGTGAGCAGTTCTTC. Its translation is CASSIDPSGAGGEQFF. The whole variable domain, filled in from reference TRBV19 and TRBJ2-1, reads DGGITQSPKYLFRKEGQNVTLSCEQNLNHDAMYWYRQDPGQGLRLIYYSQIVNDFQKGDIAEGYSVSREKKESFPLTVTSAQKNPTAFYLCASSIDPSGAGGEQFFGPGTRLTVL.

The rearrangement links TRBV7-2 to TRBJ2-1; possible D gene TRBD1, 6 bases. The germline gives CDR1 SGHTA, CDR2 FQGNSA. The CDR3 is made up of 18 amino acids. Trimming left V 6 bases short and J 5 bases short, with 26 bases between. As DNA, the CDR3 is TGTGCCAGCAGAGACAGGAATGGGCCTCACCAAGGGAACAATGAGCAGTTCTTC. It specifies CASRDRNGPHQGNNEQFF.

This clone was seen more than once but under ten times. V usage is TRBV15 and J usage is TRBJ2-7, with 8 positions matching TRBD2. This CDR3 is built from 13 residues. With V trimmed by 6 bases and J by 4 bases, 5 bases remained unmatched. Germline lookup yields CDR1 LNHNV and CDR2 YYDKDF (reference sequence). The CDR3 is CATRGSGMYEQYF. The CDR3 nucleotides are TGTGCCACCAGAGGTAGCGGGATGTACGAGCAGTACTTC. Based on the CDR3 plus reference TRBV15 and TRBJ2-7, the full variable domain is DAMVIQNPRYQVTQFGKPVTLSCSQTLNHNVMYWYQQKSSQAPKLLFHYYDKDFNNEADTPDNFQSRRPNTSFCFLDIRSPGLGDTAMYLCATRGSGMYEQYFGPGTRLTVT.

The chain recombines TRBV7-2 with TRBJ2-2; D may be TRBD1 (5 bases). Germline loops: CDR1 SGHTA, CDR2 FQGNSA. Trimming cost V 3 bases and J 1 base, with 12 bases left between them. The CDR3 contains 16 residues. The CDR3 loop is CASSFRGGENTGELFF. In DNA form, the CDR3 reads TGTGCCAGCAGCTTTAGGGGCGGAGAGAACACCGGGGAGCTGTTTTTT.

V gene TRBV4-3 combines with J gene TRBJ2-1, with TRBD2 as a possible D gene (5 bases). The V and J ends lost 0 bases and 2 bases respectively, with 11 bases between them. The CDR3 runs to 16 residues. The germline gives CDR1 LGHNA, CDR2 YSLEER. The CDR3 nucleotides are TGCGCCAGCAGCCAAGATTGGAGGATACCCTACAATGAGCAGTTCTTC. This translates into CASSQDWRIPYNEQFF.

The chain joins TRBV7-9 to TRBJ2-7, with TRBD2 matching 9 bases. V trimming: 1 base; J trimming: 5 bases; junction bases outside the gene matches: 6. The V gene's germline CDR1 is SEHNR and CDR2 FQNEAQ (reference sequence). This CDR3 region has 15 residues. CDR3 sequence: CASSLGSGSPHEQYF. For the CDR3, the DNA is TGTGCCAGCAGCTTAGGTAGCGGGAGCCCCCACGAGCAGTACTTC.

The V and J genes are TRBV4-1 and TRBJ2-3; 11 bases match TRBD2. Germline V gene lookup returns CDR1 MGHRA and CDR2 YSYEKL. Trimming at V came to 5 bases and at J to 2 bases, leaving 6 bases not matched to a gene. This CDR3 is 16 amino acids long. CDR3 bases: TGCGCCAGCAGCGTAGGGACTAGCGGTTACACAGATACGCAGTATTTT. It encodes CASSVGTSGYTDTQYF.

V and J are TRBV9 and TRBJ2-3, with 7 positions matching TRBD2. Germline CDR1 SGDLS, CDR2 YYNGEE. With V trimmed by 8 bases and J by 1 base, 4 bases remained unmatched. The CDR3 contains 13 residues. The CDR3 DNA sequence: TGTGCCAGTAGCACTAGCGGCACAGATACGCAGTATTTT. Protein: CASSTSGTDTQYF.

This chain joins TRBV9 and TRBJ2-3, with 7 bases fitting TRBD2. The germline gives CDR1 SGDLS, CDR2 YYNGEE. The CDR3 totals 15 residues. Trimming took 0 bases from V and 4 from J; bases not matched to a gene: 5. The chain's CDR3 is CASSVGLARADTQYF. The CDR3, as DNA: TGTGCCAGCAGCGTAGGACTAGCCAGGGCAGATACGCAGTATTTT.

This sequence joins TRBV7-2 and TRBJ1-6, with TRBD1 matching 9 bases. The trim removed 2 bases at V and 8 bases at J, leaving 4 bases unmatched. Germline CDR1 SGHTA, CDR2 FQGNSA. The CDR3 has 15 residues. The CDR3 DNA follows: TGTGCCAGCAGCTTACCGGGACAGGGAGATTCACCCCTCCACTTT. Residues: CASSLPGQGDSPLHF.

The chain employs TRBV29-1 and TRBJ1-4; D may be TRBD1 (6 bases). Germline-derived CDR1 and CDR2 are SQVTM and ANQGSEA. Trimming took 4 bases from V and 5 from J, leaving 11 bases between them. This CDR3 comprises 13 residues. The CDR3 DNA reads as TGCAGCGTTGCTGGACAGTCAAATGAAAAACTGTTTTTT. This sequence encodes CSVAGQSNEKLFF.

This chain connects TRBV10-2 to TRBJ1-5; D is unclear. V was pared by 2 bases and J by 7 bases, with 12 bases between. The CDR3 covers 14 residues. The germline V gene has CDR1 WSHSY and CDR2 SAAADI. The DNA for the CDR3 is TGCGCCAGCAGTGAGGGGCAAAAAAGACAGCCCCAGCATTTT. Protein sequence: CASSEGQKRQPQHF.

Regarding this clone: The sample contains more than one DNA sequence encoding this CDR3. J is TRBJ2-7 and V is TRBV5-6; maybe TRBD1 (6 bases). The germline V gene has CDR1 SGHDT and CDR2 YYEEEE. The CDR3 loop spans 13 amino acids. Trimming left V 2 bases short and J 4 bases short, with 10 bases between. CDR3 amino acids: CASSLRTAYEQYF. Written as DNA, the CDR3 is TGTGCCAGCAGCTTAAGGACAGCTTACGAGCAGTACTTC.

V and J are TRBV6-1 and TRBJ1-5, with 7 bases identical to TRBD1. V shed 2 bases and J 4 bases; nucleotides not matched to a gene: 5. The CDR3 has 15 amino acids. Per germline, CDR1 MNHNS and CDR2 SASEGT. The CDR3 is CASSERGQRNQPQHF. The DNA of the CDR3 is TGTGCCAGCAGTGAACGGGGACAGCGGAATCAGCCCCAGCATTTT.

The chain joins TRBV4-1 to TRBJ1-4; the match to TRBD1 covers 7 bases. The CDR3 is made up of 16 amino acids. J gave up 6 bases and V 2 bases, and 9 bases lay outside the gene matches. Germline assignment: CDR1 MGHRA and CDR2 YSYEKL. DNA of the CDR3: TGCGCCAGCAGCCAACCACGGGACAGCCTGGATGAAAAACTGTTTTTT. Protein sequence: CASSQPRDSLDEKLFF.

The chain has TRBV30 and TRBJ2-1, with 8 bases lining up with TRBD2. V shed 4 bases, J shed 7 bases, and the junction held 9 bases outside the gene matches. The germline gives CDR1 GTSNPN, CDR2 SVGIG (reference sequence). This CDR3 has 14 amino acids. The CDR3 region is CAWTQGTSGNEQFF. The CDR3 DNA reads TGTGCCTGGACCCAAGGGACTAGTGGGAATGAGCAGTTCTTC. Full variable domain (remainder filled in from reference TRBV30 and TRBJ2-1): SQTIHQWPATLVQPVGSPLSLECTVEGTSNPNLYWYRQAAGRGLQLLFYSVGIGQISSEVPQNLSASRPQDRQFILSSKKLLLSDSGFYLCAWTQGTSGNEQFFGPGTRLTVL.

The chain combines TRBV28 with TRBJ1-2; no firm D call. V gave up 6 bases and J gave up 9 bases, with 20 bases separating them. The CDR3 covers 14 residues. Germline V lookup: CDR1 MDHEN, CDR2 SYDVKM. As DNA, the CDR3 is TGTGCCAGCAGACCACCCGGGAATCTTGGCAGCTACACCTTC. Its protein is CASRPPGNLGSYTF.

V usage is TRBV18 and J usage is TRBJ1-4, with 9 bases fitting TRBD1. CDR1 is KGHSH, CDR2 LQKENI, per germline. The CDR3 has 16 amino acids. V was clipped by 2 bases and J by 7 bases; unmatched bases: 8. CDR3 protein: CASSPRDRDRAEKLFF. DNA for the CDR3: TGTGCCAGCTCACCAAGGGACCGGGACAGGGCTGAAAAACTGTTTTTT.

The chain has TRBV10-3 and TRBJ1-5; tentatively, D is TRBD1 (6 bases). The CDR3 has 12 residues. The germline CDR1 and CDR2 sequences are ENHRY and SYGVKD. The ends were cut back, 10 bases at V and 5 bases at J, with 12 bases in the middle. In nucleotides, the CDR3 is TGTGCCACCGCGGGGGGCGATCAGCCCCAGCATTTT. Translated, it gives CATAGGDQPQHF.

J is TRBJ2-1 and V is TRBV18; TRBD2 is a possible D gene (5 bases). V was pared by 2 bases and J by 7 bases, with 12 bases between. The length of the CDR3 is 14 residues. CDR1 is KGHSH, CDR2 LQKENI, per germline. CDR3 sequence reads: CASSPLYEGNEQFF. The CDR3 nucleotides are TGTGCCAGCTCACCATTGTATGAGGGTAATGAGCAGTTCTTC.

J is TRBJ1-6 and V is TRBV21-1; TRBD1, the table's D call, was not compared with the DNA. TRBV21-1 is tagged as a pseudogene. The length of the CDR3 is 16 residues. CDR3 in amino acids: CASYSRTGDYNSPLHF. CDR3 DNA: TGTGCCAGCTATAGCCGGACAGGGGACTATAATTCACCCCTCCACTTT.

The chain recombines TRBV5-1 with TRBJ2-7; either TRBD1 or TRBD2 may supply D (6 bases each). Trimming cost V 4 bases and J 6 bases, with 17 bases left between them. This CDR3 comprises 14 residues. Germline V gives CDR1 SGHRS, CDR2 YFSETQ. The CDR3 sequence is CASSVDRWRGEQYF. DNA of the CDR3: TGCGCCAGCAGCGTGGACAGATGGCGGGGCGAGCAGTACTTC.

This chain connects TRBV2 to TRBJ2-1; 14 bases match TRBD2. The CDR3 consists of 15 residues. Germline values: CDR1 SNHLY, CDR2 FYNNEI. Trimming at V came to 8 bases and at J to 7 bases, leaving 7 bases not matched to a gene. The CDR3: CASQPTSGRVNEQFF. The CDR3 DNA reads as TGTGCCAGCCAGCCGACTAGCGGGAGGGTTAATGAGCAGTTCTTC.